Below are 23 T cell receptor beta chains sequenced from a single sample in a study of blood T cell repertoires in COVID-19. The protocol was immunoSEQ multiplex PCR, while the TCRdb copy is restricted to in-frame clones and leaves out a portion. The sample has roughly 250,000 clones; roughly 93% are singletons. The sequenced material came from PBMCs or T cells enriched from blood (not recorded which). All receptors come from a woman aged 40 to 50 with acute COVID-19.

The CDR3: CASNQQGIRTEAFF. The CDR3, as DNA: TGTGCCAGCAATCAACAGGGTATCAGGACTGAAGCTTTCTTT. The rearrangement uses TRBV2 and TRBJ1-1, with D perhaps matching TRBD1 (6 bases). V lost 7 bases and J 5 bases, leaving 17 bases between the germline ends. This CDR3 is built from 14 residues. Germline assignment: CDR1 SNHLY and CDR2 FYNNEI.

V gene TRBV30 combines with J gene TRBJ1-1; the D gene is possibly TRBD1 (5 bases). This CDR3 has 13 residues. CDR1 is GTSNPN, CDR2 SVGIG, per germline (reference sequence). Trimming removed 4 bases from V and 8 bases from J, with 17 bases in between. CDR3 coding DNA: TGTGCCTGGACAGGTCGTTTGCAGGGCGAAGCTTTCTTT. Residues: CAWTGRLQGEAFF. Full variable domain (outside the CDR3, taken from reference TRBV30 and TRBJ1-1): SQTIHQWPATLVQPVGSPLSLECTVEGTSNPNLYWYRQAAGRGLQLLFYSVGIGQISSEVPQNLSASRPQDRQFILSSKKLLLSDSGFYLCAWTGRLQGEAFFGQGTRLTVV.

The gene calls are TRBV11-2 and TRBJ1-5; tentative D call: TRBD1 (5 bases). The germline V gene has CDR1 SGHAT and CDR2 FQNNGV. With 3 bases removed from V and 4 bases from J, the gap between germline ends came to 7 bases. There are 13 residues in the CDR3. As DNA, the CDR3 is TGTGCCAGCAGCTTTGGGGCGAATCAGCCCCAGCATTTT. It yields the protein CASSFGANQPQHF.

The chain has TRBV29-1 and TRBJ2-5; 9 nucleotides align to TRBD2. The CDR3 is made up of 14 amino acids. Unmatched junction bases numbered 8, after V lost 4 bases and J lost 5 bases. The germline CDR1 and CDR2 sequences are SQVTM and ANQGSEA. The CDR3 sequence: CSVGVTSGPETQYF. In DNA form, the CDR3 reads TGCAGCGTTGGGGTTACTAGCGGGCCCGAGACCCAGTACTTC.

The CDR3 region has the DNA TGCAGCGGGGGCCGACAGGGGTCGACCCAGTACTTC. The encoded protein is CSGGRQGSTQYF. This chain connects TRBV29-1 to TRBJ2-5, with 8 bases matching TRBD1. This CDR3 has 12 amino acids. From germline, CDR1 is SQVTM and CDR2 ANQGSEA. V was clipped by 7 bases and J by 7 bases; unmatched bases: 8.

This clone came up a few times. The CDR3 here is CASSAFPGTSGGRAKETQYF. CDR3 nucleotide sequence: TGTGCCAGCAGCGCGTTCCCCGGGACTAGCGGGGGGCGGGCGAAAGAGACCCAGTACTTC. V usage is TRBV9 and J usage is TRBJ2-5, with 15 bases aligning to TRBD2. In germline, CDR1 is SGDLS, CDR2 YYNGEE. The CDR3 contains 20 residues. Trimming at V came to 3 bases and at J to 3 bases, leaving 15 bases not matched to a gene.

The J gene is TRBJ2-3, the V gene TRBV9; no clear D gene. Germline CDR1 and CDR2: SGDLS and YYNGEE. The CDR3 has 14 residues. V dropped 3 bases and J dropped 6 bases, with 14 bases sitting between them. The CDR3 nucleotides read TGTGCCAGCAGCGCCCCTATGGGCCACGATACGCAGTATTTT. This gives the protein CASSAPMGHDTQYF.

The chain joins TRBV9 to TRBJ2-1, with D perhaps TRBD1 (5 bases). This CDR3 region has 16 residues. Trimming shortened V by 4 bases and J by 0 bases, and 14 bases separated the two germline ends. CDR1 is SGDLS, CDR2 YYNGEE, per germline. As DNA, the CDR3 is TGTGCCAGCAGCTCAAACTCAGGGTTCTCCTACAATGAGCAGTTCTTC. Its protein is CASSSNSGFSYNEQFF.

The genes are TRBV4-2 and TRBJ2-5, with D perhaps TRBD2 (6 bases). The CDR3 runs to 15 residues. In germline, CDR1 is LGHNA, CDR2 YNFKEQ. V was cut by 2 bases and J by 4 bases, with 14 bases left in between. CDR3 nucleotides: TGTGCCAGCAGCCAATATACGGGAGAGGGAGAGACCCAGTACTTC. This codes for CASSQYTGEGETQYF.

The rearrangement joins TRBV10-1 to TRBJ2-1; no firm D call. Germline V CDR1 and CDR2: WNHNN, SYGVQD (reference sequence). Trimming stripped 7 bases from V and 8 bases from J, with 9 bases between. The CDR3 runs to 11 residues. CDR3 nucleotide sequence: TGCGCCAGCAATCTTACGGATGAGCAGTTCTTC. Its protein is CASNLTDEQFF.

The gene calls are TRBV11-2 and TRBJ1-2; D may be TRBD1 (5 bases). This CDR3 comprises 15 residues. CDR1 is SGHAT and CDR2 is FQNNGV in the germline V gene. V was pared by 0 bases and J by 4 bases, with 12 bases between. CDR3 bases: TGTGCCAGCAGCTTAGATCGACAGCTCTCCTATGGCTACACCTTC. This sequence encodes CASSLDRQLSYGYTF.

The chain joins TRBV15 to TRBJ2-5; tentatively, D is TRBD1 (6 bases). The V end was cut by 1 base, the J end by 4 bases, with 13 bases between. There are 15 residues in the CDR3. From germline, CDR1 is LNHNV and CDR2 YYDKDF (reference sequence). The CDR3 nucleotides are TGTGCCACCAGCAGAGCTGCCAGGGGCACAGAGACCCAGTACTTC. Translating gives CATSRAARGTETQYF.

V gene TRBV4-1 combines with J gene TRBJ2-5, with a tentative D call TRBD1 (6 bases). The CDR3 has 14 amino acids. From germline, CDR1 is MGHRA and CDR2 YSYEKL. Trimming removed 0 bases at V and 5 bases at J, with 10 bases between. The CDR3 DNA follows: TGCGCCAGCAGCCAAGAACCAGGGGTGGAGACCCAGTACTTC. Encoded protein: CASSQEPGVETQYF.

The chain combines TRBV3-1 (or the pseudogene TRBV3-2) with TRBJ1-2, with 9 bases lining up with TRBD1. This CDR3 has 12 amino acids. V was clipped by 6 bases and J by 8 bases; unmatched bases: 4. CDR1 and CDR2 (germline): LGHDT, YNNKEL (reference sequence). The CDR3 DNA reads as TGTGCCAGCAGTTGGACAGGGGAAGGCTACACCTTC. It codes for CASSWTGEGYTF.

This clone was picked up a small number of times. The rearrangement uses TRBV7-9 and TRBJ2-5; possible D gene TRBD2, 6 bases. The CDR3 spans 11 residues. Looked up from germline, CDR1 is SEHNR and CDR2 is FQNEAQ (reference sequence). V was trimmed by 5 bases and J by 10 bases, leaving 11 bases between them. CDR3 amino acids: CASSRGRSQYF. The DNA for the CDR3 is TGTGCCAGCAGCCGGGGGAGGAGCCAGTACTTC.

This clone was counted once. CDR3 sequence (DNA): TGCAGTGCTCTAGACTACGAGCAGTACTTC. It specifies CSALDYEQYF. V gene TRBV20-1 combines with J gene TRBJ2-7; D ambiguous. The germline V and J ends were trimmed by 5 bases and 3 bases, with 5 bases remaining between them. Germline CDR1 DFQATT, CDR2 SNEGSKA (reference sequence). The CDR3 loop spans 10 amino acids.

The chain joins TRBV6-5 to TRBJ2-7; D remains unclear. The CDR3 loop spans 11 amino acids. V lost 6 bases, J lost 4 bases, and 7 bases lay in between. Germline loops: CDR1 MNHEY, CDR2 SVGAGI. The CDR3 DNA is TGTGCCAGCAGCTCAACATACGAGCAGTACTTC. Protein: CASSSTYEQYF.

The rearrangement uses TRBV5-4 and TRBJ1-4; D gene uncertain. Trimming took 3 bases from V and 7 from J, leaving 13 bases between them. The germline gives CDR1 SGHNT, CDR2 YYREEE (reference sequence). The CDR3 runs to 14 residues. The CDR3: CASSSSSSGEKLFF. The CDR3 region has the DNA TGTGCCAGCAGCTCCAGTTCAAGCGGTGAAAAACTGTTTTTT. Together with reference TRBV5-4 and TRBJ1-4, the CDR3 gives the full variable domain: ETGVTQSPTHLIKTRGQQVTLRCSSQSGHNTVSWYQQALGQGPQFIFQYYREEENGRGNFPPRFSGLQFPNYSSELNVNALELDDSALYLCASSSSSSGEKLFFGSGTQLSVL.

This chain uses TRBV2 with TRBJ1-2, with TRBD1 matching 8 bases. From germline, CDR1 is SNHLY and CDR2 FYNNEI. J was trimmed by 5 bases and V by 4 bases; bases with no gene match: 9. The CDR3 covers 15 residues. The CDR3 DNA reads as TGTGCCAGCAGTGCCGTAGACAGGGGAGGGTATGGCTACACCTTC. It yields the protein CASSAVDRGGYGYTF.

The sample holds a few counts of this clone. V is TRBV7-2 and J is TRBJ1-1, with TRBD1 identical over 9 bases. V lost 4 bases to trimming and J lost 3 bases; unmatched junction nucleotides: 0. CDR3 length: 13 amino acids. Per the germline V gene, CDR1 is SGHTA and CDR2 is FQGNSA. The DNA for the CDR3 is TGTGCCAGCAGCTGGACAGGGGACACTGAAGCTTTCTTT. Translating it yields CASSWTGDTEAFF.

V and J are TRBV28 and TRBJ2-1; 14 nucleotides align to TRBD2. With V trimmed by 1 base and J by 8 bases, 7 bases remained unmatched. This CDR3 has 17 amino acids. CDR1 MDHEN and CDR2 SYDVKM come from the germline V gene. Here the CDR3 DNA reads TGTGCCAGCAGTTTATCAGGACTAGCGGGGGGAGCGTATGAGCAGTTCTTC. Protein sequence: CASSLSGLAGGAYEQFF.

The chain links TRBV6-2 or TRBV6-3 to TRBJ2-1, with D possibly being TRBD2 (6 bases). The V end lost 5 bases, the J end lost 15 bases, and 14 bases lay between the germline ends. The V gene's germline CDR1 is MNHEY and CDR2 SVGEGT. CDR3 length: 11 residues. The CDR3 DNA sequence: TGTGCCAGCAGTAACCGGGAGATTTGGTTCTTC. This sequence encodes CASSNREIWFF.

The chain has TRBV12-5 and TRBJ2-2; 7 bases agree with TRBD1. Germline loops: CDR1 LGHNT, CDR2 FRNRAP. CDR3 length: 16 amino acids. Losses at the gene ends were 3 bases for V and 4 bases for J; bases not matched to a gene: 8. CDR3 region: CASGFIIQGSTGELFF. CDR3 coding DNA: TGTGCTAGTGGTTTTATCATACAGGGGAGCACCGGGGAGCTGTTTTTT.